The sequence of this T cell receptor beta chain was determined in a study of blood T cell repertoires in COVID-19. As for the study in general: Samples taken during acute and convalescent COVID-19 were collected in the United States, Italy and Spain. PBMCs, B-cell-depleted T cells, or T cells were the source of the cDNA or gDNA that made up the material.

The V end was cut by 0 bases, the J end by 3 bases, with 6 bases between. The CDR3 is 13 residues long. The germline gives CDR1 MNHEY, CDR2 SVGEGT. Source study methods: Amplification from reference gene primers served as the basis for estimated nucleated cell counts. The repertoire was sequenced with immunoSEQ multiplex PCR; TCRdb's copy has only in-frame clones and lacks some. V, J and clone size were drawn from that table, and D and trimming were deduced from the DNA. Here the sample spans tens of thousands of clones, over 80% being singletons. This chain uses TRBV6-2 or TRBV6-3 with TRBJ2-7, with D unresolved. The sequence came from a human donor in a cohort sampled during active COVID-19. The sample comprised peripheral blood. As DNA, the CDR3 is TGTGCCAGCAGTTACTCTGTCAGCTACGAGCAGTACTTC. Protein sequence: CASSYSVSYEQYF.